Only a few counts were recorded for the clone carrying this T cell receptor (beta chain). This entry comes from a study of blood T cell repertoires in COVID-19. The protocol was immunoSEQ multiplex PCR, while the TCRdb copy is restricted to in-frame clones and leaves out a portion. The table has about 180,000 clones, about 88% seen once. Trimming left V 4 bases short and J 0 bases short, with 13 bases between. The germline V gene has CDR1 SGHNT and CDR2 YENEEA. This CDR3 comprises 15 residues. Sequenced input: peripheral blood. The receptor comes from a woman aged 25 to 39 with active or convalescent COVID-19. This chain joins TRBV11-3 and TRBJ2-7; D might be TRBD2 (5 bases). The CDR3: CASSWADSSSYEQYF. In nucleotides, the CDR3 is TGTGCCAGCAGCTGGGCGGACTCAAGCTCCTACGAGCAGTACTTC.